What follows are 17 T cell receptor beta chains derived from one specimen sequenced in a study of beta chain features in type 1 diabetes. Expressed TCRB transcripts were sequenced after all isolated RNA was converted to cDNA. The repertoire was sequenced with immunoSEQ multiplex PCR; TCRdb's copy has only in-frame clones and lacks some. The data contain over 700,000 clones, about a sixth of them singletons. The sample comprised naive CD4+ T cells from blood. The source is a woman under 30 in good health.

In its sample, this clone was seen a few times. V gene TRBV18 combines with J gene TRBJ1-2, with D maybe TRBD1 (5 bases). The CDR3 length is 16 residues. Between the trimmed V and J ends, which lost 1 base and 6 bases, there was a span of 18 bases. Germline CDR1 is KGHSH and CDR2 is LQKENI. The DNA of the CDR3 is TGTGCCAGCTCACCACGGGACGGGCCAACAGAGGATGGCTACACCTTC. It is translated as CASSPRDGPTEDGYTF.

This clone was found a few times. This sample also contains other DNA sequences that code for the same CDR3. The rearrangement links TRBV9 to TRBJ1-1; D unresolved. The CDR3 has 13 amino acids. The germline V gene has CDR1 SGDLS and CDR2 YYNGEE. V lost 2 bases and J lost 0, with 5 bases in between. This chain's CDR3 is CASSVRMNTEAFF. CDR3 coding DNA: TGTGCCAGCAGCGTCAGGATGAACACTGAAGCTTTCTTT.

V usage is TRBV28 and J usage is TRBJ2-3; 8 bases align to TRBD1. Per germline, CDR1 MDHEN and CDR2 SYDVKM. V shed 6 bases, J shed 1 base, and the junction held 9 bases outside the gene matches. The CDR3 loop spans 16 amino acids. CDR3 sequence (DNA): TGTGCCAGCAGGCAGGGGGCGTGGACGGGCACAGATACGCAGTATTTT. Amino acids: CASRQGAWTGTDTQYF. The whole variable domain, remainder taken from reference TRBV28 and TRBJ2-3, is DVKVTQSSRYLVKRTGEKVFLECVQDMDHENMFWYRQDPGLGLRLIYFSYDVKMKEKGDIPEGYSVSREKKERFSLILESASTNQTSMYLCASRQGAWTGTDTQYFGPGTRLTVL.

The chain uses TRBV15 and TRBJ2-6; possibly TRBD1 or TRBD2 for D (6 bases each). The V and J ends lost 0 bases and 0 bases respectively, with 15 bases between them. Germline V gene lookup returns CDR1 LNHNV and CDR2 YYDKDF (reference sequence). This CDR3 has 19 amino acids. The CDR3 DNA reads TGTGCCACCAGCAGAGATTTTGGGGGCGGGAACTCTGGGGCCAACGTCCTGACTTTC. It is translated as CATSRDFGGGNSGANVLTF.

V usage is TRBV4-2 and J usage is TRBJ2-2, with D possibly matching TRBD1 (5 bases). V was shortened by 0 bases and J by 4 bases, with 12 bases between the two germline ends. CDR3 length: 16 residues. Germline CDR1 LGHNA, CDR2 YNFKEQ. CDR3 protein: CASSQETGSGTGELFF. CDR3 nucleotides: TGTGCCAGCAGCCAAGAAACAGGTAGTGGCACCGGGGAGCTGTTTTTT.

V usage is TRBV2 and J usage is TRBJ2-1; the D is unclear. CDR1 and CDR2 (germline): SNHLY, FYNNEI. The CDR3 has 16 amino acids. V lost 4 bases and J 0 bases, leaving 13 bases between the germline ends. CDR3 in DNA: TGTGCCAGCAGTGGCTATGGCGGAAGCTCCTACAATGAGCAGTTCTTC. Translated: CASSGYGGSSYNEQFF.

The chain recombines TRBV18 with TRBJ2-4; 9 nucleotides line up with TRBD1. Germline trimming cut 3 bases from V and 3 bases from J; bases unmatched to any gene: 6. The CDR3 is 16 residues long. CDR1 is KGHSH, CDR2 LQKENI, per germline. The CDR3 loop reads CASSPGTGFDKNIQYF. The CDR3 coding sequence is TGTGCCAGCTCACCGGGGACAGGGTTTGACAAAAACATTCAGTACTTC.

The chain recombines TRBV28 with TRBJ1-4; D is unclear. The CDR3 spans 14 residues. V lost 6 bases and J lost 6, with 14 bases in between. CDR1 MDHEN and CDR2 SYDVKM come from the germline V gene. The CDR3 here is CASRRVRRYEKLFF. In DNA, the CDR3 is TGTGCCAGCAGACGCGTCCGCCGATATGAAAAACTGTTTTTT.

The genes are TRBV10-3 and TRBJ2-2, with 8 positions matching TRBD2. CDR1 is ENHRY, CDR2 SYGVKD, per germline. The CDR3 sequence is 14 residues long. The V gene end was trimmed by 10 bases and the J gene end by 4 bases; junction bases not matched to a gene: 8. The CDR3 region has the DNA TGTGCCACCTCGGGGGGGGCCACCACCGGGGAGCTGTTTTTT. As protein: CATSGGATTGELFF.

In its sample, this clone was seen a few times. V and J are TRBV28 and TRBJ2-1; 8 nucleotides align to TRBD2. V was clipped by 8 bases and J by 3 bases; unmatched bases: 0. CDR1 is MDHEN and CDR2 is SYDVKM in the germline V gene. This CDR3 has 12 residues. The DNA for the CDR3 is TGTGCCAGCGGGACTAGCTACAATGAGCAGTTCTTC. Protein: CASGTSYNEQFF.

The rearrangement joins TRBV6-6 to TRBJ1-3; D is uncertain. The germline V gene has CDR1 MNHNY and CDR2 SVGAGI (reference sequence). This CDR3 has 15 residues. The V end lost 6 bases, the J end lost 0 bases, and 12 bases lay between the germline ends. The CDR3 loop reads CASSRKWSSGNTIYF. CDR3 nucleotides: TGTGCCAGCAGCCGCAAATGGAGCTCTGGAAACACCATATATTTT.

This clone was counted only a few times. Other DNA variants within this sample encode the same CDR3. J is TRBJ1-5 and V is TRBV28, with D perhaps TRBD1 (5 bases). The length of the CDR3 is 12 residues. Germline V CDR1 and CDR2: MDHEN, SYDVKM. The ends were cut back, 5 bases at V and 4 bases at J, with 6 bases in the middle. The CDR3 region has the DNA TGTGCCAGCAGTCGGGGGAATCAGCCCCAGCATTTT. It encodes CASSRGNQPQHF.

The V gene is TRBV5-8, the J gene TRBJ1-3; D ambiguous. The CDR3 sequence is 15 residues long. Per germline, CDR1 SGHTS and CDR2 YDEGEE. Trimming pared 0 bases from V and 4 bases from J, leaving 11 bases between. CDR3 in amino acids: CASSLVAGIGNTIYF. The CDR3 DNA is TGTGCCAGCAGCTTGGTCGCCGGGATAGGAAACACCATATATTTT.

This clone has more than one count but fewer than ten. The CDR3 spells CASSYSGTVNEQFF. The CDR3 DNA follows: TGTGCCAGCAGTTACTCCGGGACAGTGAATGAGCAGTTCTTC. The chain has TRBV6-6 and TRBJ2-1; 7 bases map to TRBD1. Looked up from germline, CDR1 is MNHNY and CDR2 is SVGAGI (reference sequence). V was clipped by 0 bases and J by 7 bases; unmatched bases: 3. The CDR3 is made up of 14 amino acids.

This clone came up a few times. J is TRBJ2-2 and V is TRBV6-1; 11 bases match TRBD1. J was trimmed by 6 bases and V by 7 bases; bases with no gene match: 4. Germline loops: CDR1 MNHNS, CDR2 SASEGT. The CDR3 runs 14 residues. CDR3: CASTKGQGAGELFF. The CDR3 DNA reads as TGTGCCAGCACGAAGGGACAGGGGGCCGGGGAGCTGTTTTTT.

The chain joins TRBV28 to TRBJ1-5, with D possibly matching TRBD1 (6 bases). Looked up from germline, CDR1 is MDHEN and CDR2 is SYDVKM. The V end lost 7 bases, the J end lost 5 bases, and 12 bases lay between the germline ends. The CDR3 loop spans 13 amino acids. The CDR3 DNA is TGTGCCAGCAATTTGGGGGGCGATCAGCCCCAGCATTTT. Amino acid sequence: CASNLGGDQPQHF.

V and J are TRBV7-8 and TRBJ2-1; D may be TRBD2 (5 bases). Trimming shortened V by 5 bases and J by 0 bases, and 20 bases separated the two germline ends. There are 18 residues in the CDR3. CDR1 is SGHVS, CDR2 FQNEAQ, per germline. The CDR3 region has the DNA TGTGCCAGCAGCCCCCTCCATAGCGCGCGGACCTCCTACAATGAGCAGTTCTTC. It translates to CASSPLHSARTSYNEQFF.